These 8 T cell receptor beta chains came from one sample sequenced in a study of a mutant IDH1 vaccine in newly diagnosed glioma. Their target antigens are unknown. The time point denotes: week 5, during vaccination. Vaccine doses each comprised 300 ug of mutant IDH1 20-mer peptide, with topical imiquimod. This table comes from immunoSEQ multiplex PCR, and its TCRdb copy is limited to in-frame clones, with some not included. In the table there are 50,000 to 70,000 clones, 70% to 85% of which are singletons. Sequencing used PBMCs, obtained from a glioma patient whose treatment included an IDH1 peptide vaccine. The receptors stem from a woman aged 18-30 years with glioma. Some clones in this sample may be carry-over from other donors' samples.

V and J are TRBV30 and TRBJ1-2, with a possible D match to TRBD1 (6 bases). The V and J ends lost 4 bases and 3 bases respectively, with 6 bases between them. CDR1 is GTSNPN and CDR2 is SVGIG in the germline V gene (reference sequence). The CDR3 sequence is 11 residues long. In nucleotides, the CDR3 is TGTGCCTGGACAGGGGACTATGGCTACACCTTC. This codes for CAWTGDYGYTF. The complete variable domain, with remaining parts taken from reference TRBV30 and TRBJ1-2, reads SQTIHQWPATLVQPVGSPLSLECTVEGTSNPNLYWYRQAAGRGLQLLFYSVGIGQISSEVPQNLSASRPQDRQFILSSKKLLLSDSGFYLCAWTGDYGYTFGSGTRLTVV.

This clone was seen once. The J gene is TRBJ2-7, the V gene TRBV18; D gene uncertain. The CDR3 has 11 amino acids. The germline gives CDR1 KGHSH, CDR2 LQKENI. The V and J ends lost 2 bases and 3 bases respectively, with 2 bases between them. The CDR3 is CASSPDYEQYF. CDR3 coding DNA: TGTGCCAGCTCACCAGACTACGAGCAGTACTTC.

This clone has only a few counts. This chain links TRBV10-3 with TRBJ2-7; tentative D call: TRBD1 (5 bases). The germline V and J ends were trimmed by 10 bases and 2 bases, with 9 bases remaining between them. CDR1 and CDR2 (germline): ENHRY, SYGVKD. The CDR3 has 11 amino acids. The DNA for the CDR3 is TGTGCCACTGGACAAGCCTACGAGCAGTACTTC. This codes for CATGQAYEQYF.

V gene TRBV12-5 combines with J gene TRBJ1-2; the match to TRBD1 covers 10 bases. CDR1 and CDR2 (germline): LGHNT, FRNRAP. Losses at the gene ends were 1 base for V and 5 bases for J; bases not matched to a gene: 10. This CDR3 region has 17 residues. CDR3 loop: CASGLARTGGRMYGYTF. CDR3 bases: TGTGCTAGTGGTTTGGCACGGACAGGGGGAAGAATGTATGGCTACACCTTC.

This chain uses TRBV7-9 with TRBJ1-2, with 12 bases that match TRBD1. In germline, CDR1 is SEHNR, CDR2 FQNEAQ (reference sequence). The CDR3 is 15 residues long. The trim removed 5 bases at V and 7 bases at J, leaving 8 bases unmatched. The CDR3 loop reads CASSPPGQGAFGYTF. The CDR3 bases are TGTGCCAGCAGCCCTCCGGGACAGGGGGCGTTTGGCTACACCTTC.

This clone was recorded once. The rearrangement uses TRBV6-4 and TRBJ2-1, with a possible D match to TRBD2 (6 bases). V was pared by 7 bases and J by 2 bases, with 9 bases between. This CDR3 is 13 amino acids long. In germline, CDR1 is MRHNA, CDR2 SNTAGT. The CDR3 coding sequence is TGTGCCAGCAAAGGAGGGGCCTACAATGAGCAGTTCTTC. Translation gives CASKGGAYNEQFF.

The rearrangement links TRBV11-3 to TRBJ2-1, with TRBD2 matching over 13 bases. The CDR3 consists of 16 residues. Germline CDR1 is SGHNT and CDR2 is YENEEA. V shed 4 bases and J 6 bases; nucleotides not matched to a gene: 6. As DNA, the CDR3 is TGTGCCAGCAGCTCCCCCACTAGCGGGAGGGCCAATGAGCAGTTCTTC. As protein: CASSSPTSGRANEQFF.

In this sample, this clone turned up once. V usage is TRBV5-1 and J usage is TRBJ2-3, with TRBD2 matching over 11 bases. The J segment lost 11 bases and the V segment lost 0 bases, leaving 14 bases of the junction unmatched. CDR3 size: 17 residues. CDR1 and CDR2 from the germline V gene are SGHRS and YFSETQ. Here the CDR3 reads CASSLDGSLAGAAQQYF. CDR3 DNA sequence: TGCGCCAGCAGCTTGGACGGTTCACTAGCGGGGGCCGCCCAGCAGTATTTT.